The T cell receptor beta chain under discussion was sequenced for a study of shared clonotypes between healthy human individuals. Libraries were prepared by immunoSEQ multiplex PCR; TCRdb keeps only in-frame clonotypes and omits some of them. The table records about 1.5 million clones, 98% of them present only once. The CDR3 is 16 amino acids. V lost 0 bases, J lost 7 bases, and 7 bases stayed unmatched. CDR1 is SGHNT, CDR2 YYREEE, per germline (reference sequence). The sequence derives from a man younger than 40 in good health. The V call is TRBV5-4, the J call TRBJ2-5; 12 bases are a match to TRBD2. Sequencing was carried out using naive CD4+ T cells sorted from blood. Documented subset: CD45RA+ positively selected. Here the CDR3 reads CASSLASGREKGTQYF. The DNA for the CDR3 is TGTGCCAGCAGCTTGGCTAGCGGGAGGGAAAAGGGGACCCAGTACTTC.